The rows below give T cell receptor beta chains drawn from one sample of a study of T cells in Graves' hyperthyroidism and ophthalmopathy. TCRdb passed the multiplex PCR reads through MiXCR, listing each CDR3 protein once. The table includes over 500,000 distinct CDR3 sequences, around 15% detected once. The specimen was blood. All receptors derive from a woman aged 25 to 45 with Graves' ophthalmopathy. Both conserved end residues are part of each CDR3. The D gene is left open where the match is weak. Clone sizes are given selectively: once, few, many, or a class where the clone is expanded.

>-|TRBJ2-2|TRBV3-1|many
CASSQAGSVTGELFF
TGTGCCAGCAGCCAAGCGGGATCCGTAACCGGGGAGCTGTTTTTT
>TRBD2|TRBJ2-7|TRBV11-2|-
CASSSILASGRSSYEQYF
TGTGCCAGCAGCTCCATCCTAGCGTCCGGGAGGAGCTCCTACGAGCAGTACTTC
>-|TRBJ2-2|TRBV12-3/TRBV12-4|many
CASSLALLEGNTGELFF
TGTGCCAGCAGTTTAGCGCTATTGGAGGGGAACACCGGGGAGCTGTTTTTT
>TRBD2|TRBJ2-7|TRBV13|few
CASSFGTSGLYEQYF
TGTGCCAGCAGCTTCGGGACTAGCGGTCTCTACGAGCAGTACTTC
>-|TRBJ1-5|TRBV7-9|many
CASSPDTRNQPQHF
TGTGCCAGCAGCCCCGACACTCGCAATCAGCCCCAGCATTTT
>-|TRBJ2-7|TRBV5-6|few
CASSTNRDEQYF
TGTGCCAGCAGCACGAACAGGGATGAGCAGTACTTC
>TRBD1|TRBJ2-7|TRBV13|many
CASKGQGAYEQYF
TGTGCCAGCAAGGGACAGGGGGCTTACGAGCAGTACTTC
>-|TRBJ2-7|TRBV9|-
CASSEGSNFFAYEQYF
TGTGCCAGCAGCGAGGGGTCAAACTTTTTTGCCTACGAGCAGTACTTC
>-|TRBJ1-1|TRBV4-3|-
CASSQVVGLDTEAFF
TGCGCCAGCAGCCAAGTTGTAGGGTTAGACACTGAAGCTTTCTTT
>-|TRBJ2-4|TRBV5-1|few
CASSLSGWSEMAKNIQYF
TGTGCCAGCAGCTTGTCCGGGTGGTCCGAAATGGCCAAAAACATTCAGTACTTC
>-|TRBJ1-6|TRBV28|few
CASIRWPYNSPLHF
TGTGCCAGTATCCGGTGGCCCTATAATTCACCCCTCCACTTT
>TRBD2|TRBJ2-7|TRBV7-9|many
CASSLALLAGGPPYEQYF
TGTGCCAGCAGCTTAGCGCTACTAGCGGGAGGACCGCCCTACGAGCAGTACTTC
>TRBD2|TRBJ2-1|TRBV7-9|many
CASSPYGTSGSPLGEQFF
TGTGCCAGCAGCCCGTATGGGACTAGCGGGAGTCCTCTGGGTGAGCAGTTCTTC
>-|TRBJ2-7|TRBV30|many
CAWTRTDYYEQYF
TGTGCCTGGACGAGGACAGACTACTACGAGCAGTACTTC
>TRBD2|TRBJ2-6|TRBV4-2|-
CASSQDEGLALGVLTF
TGTGCCAGCAGCCAAGACGAGGGACTAGCGCTTGGCGTCCTGACTTTC
>TRBD2|TRBJ2-2|TRBV4-1|-
CASSPLARTRNTGELFF
TGCGCCAGCAGCCCATTAGCTAGGACTAGGAACACCGGGGAGCTGTTTTTT
>TRBD2|TRBJ2-7|TRBV7-2|many
CASSPRTRKGEQYF
TGTGCCAGCAGCCCGCGGACTAGGAAGGGCGAGCAGTACTTC
>-|TRBJ1-5|TRBV30|-
CAWSAPLFTQGLGNQPQHF
TGTGCCTGGAGTGCCCCTCTGTTTACCCAGGGTCTTGGCAATCAGCCCCAGCATTTT
>TRBD2|TRBJ2-5|TRBV20-1|-
CSALTRTSGRARKTQYF
TGCAGTGCCCTCACCAGGACTAGCGGGAGAGCCCGGAAGACCCAGTACTTC
>-|TRBJ1-2|TRBV18|many
CASSPRKGGYGYTF
TGTGCCAGCTCACCACGTAAGGGCGGGTATGGCTACACCTTC
>-|TRBJ2-1|TRBV18|many
CASSQAGNEQFF
TGTGCCAGCTCACAGGCAGGCAATGAGCAGTTCTTC
>-|TRBJ1-1|TRBV28|many
CASSFPQPLTEPEAFF
TGTGCCAGCAGTTTCCCTCAACCACTTACAGAGCCTGAAGCTTTCTTT
>-|TRBJ2-5|TRBV5-4|few
CASSLKSRPETQYF
TGTGCCAGCAGCTTGAAGTCACGGCCAGAGACCCAGTACTTC
>-|TRBJ2-2|TRBV3-1|many
CASSQVTGTYHTGELFF
TGTGCCAGCAGCCAAGTAACGGGAACGTACCACACCGGGGAGCTGTTTTTT
>-|TRBJ1-4|TRBV29-1|few
CSVETADGREKLFF
TGCAGCGTTGAGACAGCTGACGGGAGAGAAAAACTGTTTTTT
>-|TRBJ1-1|TRBV4-3|many
CASSQVAANTEAFF
TGCGCCAGCAGCCAAGTAGCAGCGAACACTGAAGCTTTCTTT
>-|TRBJ2-5|TRBV5-4|few
CASSSPGPEQETQYF
TGTGCCAGCAGCTCCCCCGGGCCCGAACAAGAGACCCAGTACTTC
>-|TRBJ2-6|TRBV28|-
CAGGSGANVLTF
TGTGCCGGCGGCTCTGGGGCCAACGTCCTGACTTTC
>TRBD2|TRBJ2-1|TRBV6-2/TRBV6-3|-
CASSFDPSGSTYNEQFF
TGTGCCAGCAGTTTCGATCCTAGCGGGAGCACCTACAATGAGCAGTTCTTC